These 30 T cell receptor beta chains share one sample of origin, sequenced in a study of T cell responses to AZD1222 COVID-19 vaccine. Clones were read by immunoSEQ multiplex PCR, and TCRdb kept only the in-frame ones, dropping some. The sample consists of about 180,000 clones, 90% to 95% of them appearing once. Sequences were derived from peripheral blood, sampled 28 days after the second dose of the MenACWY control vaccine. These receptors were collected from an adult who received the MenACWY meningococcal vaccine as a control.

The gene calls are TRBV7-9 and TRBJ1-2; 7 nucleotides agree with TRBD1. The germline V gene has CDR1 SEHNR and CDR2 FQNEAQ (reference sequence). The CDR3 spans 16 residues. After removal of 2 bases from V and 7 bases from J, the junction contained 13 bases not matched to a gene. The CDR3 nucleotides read TGTGCCAGCAGCTTAAACGACAGGGCCGGCGGCTCTGGCTACACCTTC. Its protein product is CASSLNDRAGGSGYTF.

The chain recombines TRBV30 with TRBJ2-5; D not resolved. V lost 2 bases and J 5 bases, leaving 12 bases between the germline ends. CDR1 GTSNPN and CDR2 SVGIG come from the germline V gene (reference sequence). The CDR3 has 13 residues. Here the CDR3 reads CAWSPGLEETQYF. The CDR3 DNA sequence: TGTGCCTGGAGTCCGGGCCTCGAGGAGACCCAGTACTTC. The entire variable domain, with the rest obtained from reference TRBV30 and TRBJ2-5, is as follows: SQTIHQWPATLVQPVGSPLSLECTVEGTSNPNLYWYRQAAGRGLQLLFYSVGIGQISSEVPQNLSASRPQDRQFILSSKKLLLSDSGFYLCAWSPGLEETQYFGPGTRLLVL.

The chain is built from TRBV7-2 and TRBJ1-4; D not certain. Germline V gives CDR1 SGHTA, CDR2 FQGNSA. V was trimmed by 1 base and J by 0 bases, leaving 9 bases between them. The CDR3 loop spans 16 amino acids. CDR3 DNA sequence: TGTGCCAGCAGCTTAGACGGACCAGCAACTAATGAAAAACTGTTTTTT. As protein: CASSLDGPATNEKLFF.

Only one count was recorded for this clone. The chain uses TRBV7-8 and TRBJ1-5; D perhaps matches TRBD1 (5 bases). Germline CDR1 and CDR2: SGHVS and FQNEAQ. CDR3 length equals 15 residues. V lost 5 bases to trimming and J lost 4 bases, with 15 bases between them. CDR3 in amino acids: CASSPAGWGNQPQHF. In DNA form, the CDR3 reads TGTGCCAGCAGCCCAGCCGGATGGGGGAATCAGCCCCAGCATTTT.

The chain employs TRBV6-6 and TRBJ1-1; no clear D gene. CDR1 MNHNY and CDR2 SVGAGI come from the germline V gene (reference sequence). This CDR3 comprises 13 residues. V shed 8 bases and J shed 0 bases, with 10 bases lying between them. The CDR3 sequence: CASAPSVNTEAFF. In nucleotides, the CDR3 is TGTGCCAGCGCCCCTAGTGTGAACACTGAAGCTTTCTTT.

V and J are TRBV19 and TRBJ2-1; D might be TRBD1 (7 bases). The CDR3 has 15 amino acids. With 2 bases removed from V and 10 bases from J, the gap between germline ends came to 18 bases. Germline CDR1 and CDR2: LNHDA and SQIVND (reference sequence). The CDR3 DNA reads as TGTGCCAGTAGTATAAACCAGGGGGGCCTGGGGGAGCAGTTCTTC. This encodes CASSINQGGLGEQFF.

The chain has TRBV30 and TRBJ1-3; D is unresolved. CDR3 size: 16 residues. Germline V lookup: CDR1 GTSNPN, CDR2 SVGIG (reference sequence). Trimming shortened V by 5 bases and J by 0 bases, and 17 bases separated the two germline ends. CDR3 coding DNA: TGTGCCTGGGGTTCCGGCAGAAGCTTCTCTGGAAACACCATATATTTT. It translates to CAWGSGRSFSGNTIYF.

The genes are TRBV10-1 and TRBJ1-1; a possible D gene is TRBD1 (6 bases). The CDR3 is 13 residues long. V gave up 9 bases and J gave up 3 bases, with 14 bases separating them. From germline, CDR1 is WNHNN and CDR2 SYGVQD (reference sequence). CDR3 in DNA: TGCGCCAGTTCAGGGGTCGTCGACACTGAAGCTTTCTTT. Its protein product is CASSGVVDTEAFF.

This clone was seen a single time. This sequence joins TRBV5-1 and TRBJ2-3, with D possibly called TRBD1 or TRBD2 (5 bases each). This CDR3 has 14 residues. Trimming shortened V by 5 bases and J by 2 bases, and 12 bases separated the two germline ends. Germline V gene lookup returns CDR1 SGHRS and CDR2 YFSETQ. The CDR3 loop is CASRAGTLTDTQYF. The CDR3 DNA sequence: TGCGCCAGCAGAGCAGGGACCCTCACAGATACGCAGTATTTT.

The CDR3 nucleotides read TGTGCCAGCAGCCAAGGACTTCTAGGATCTAATGAAAAACTGTTTTTT. It specifies CASSQGLLGSNEKLFF. The V gene is TRBV3-1 (or the pseudogene TRBV3-2), the J gene TRBJ1-4; D unclear. V was pared by 1 base and J by 3 bases, with 12 bases between. Germline CDR1 reads LGHDT; CDR2 reads YNNKEL (reference sequence). The CDR3 runs to 16 residues.

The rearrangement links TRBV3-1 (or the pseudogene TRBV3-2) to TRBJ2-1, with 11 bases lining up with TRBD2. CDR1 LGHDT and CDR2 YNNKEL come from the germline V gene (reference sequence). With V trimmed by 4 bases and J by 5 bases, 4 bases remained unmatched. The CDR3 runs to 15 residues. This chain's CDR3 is CASSLTSGAHNEQFF. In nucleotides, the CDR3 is TGTGCCAGCAGCCTGACTAGCGGGGCCCACAATGAGCAGTTCTTC.

The CDR3, as DNA: TGTGCCAGCAGTGAAGAGGAGGGATCGACTTCACCCCTCCACTTT. Translated: CASSEEEGSTSPLHF. This chain connects TRBV2 to TRBJ1-6, with D unresolved. V was pared by 1 base and J by 9 bases, with 13 bases between. Germline V gene lookup returns CDR1 SNHLY and CDR2 FYNNEI. The CDR3 loop spans 15 amino acids.

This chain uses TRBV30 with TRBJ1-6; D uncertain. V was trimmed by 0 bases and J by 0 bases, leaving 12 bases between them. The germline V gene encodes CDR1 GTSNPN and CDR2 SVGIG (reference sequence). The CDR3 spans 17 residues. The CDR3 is CAWSVSQRLSYNSPLHF. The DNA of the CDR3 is TGTGCCTGGAGTGTAAGCCAGAGACTCTCCTATAATTCACCCCTCCACTTT.

The CDR3 here is CAWSSFSGNTIYF. CDR3 nucleotide sequence: TGTGCCTGGTCTAGTTTCTCTGGAAACACCATATATTTT. V gene TRBV30 combines with J gene TRBJ1-3; unclear D gene. CDR1 and CDR2 from the germline V gene are GTSNPN and SVGIG (reference sequence). Trimming removed 5 bases from V and 0 bases from J, with 8 bases in between. The CDR3 is 13 amino acids.

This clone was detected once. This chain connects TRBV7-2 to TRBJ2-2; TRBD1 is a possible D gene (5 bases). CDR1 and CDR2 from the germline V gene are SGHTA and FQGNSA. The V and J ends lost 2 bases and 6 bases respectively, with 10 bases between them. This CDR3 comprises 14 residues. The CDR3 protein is CASSLLQVPGELFF. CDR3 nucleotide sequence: TGTGCCAGCAGCTTATTACAGGTTCCCGGGGAGCTGTTTTTT.

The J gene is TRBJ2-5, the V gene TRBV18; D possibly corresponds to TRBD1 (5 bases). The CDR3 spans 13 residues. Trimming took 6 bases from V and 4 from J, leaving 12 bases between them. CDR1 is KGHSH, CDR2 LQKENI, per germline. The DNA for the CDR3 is TGTGCCAGCTCTTCAGGGTTGTCAGAGACCCAGTACTTC. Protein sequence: CASSSGLSETQYF.

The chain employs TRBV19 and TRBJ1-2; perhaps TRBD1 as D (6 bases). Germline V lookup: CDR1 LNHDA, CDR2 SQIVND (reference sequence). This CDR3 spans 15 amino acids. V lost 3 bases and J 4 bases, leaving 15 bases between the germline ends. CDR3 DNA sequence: TGTGCCAGTAGTATGGTGGGGGGCGCGGCCTATGGCTACACCTTC. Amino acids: CASSMVGGAAYGYTF. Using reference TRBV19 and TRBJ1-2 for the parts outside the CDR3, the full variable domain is DGGITQSPKYLFRKEGQNVTLSCEQNLNHDAMYWYRQDPGQGLRLIYYSQIVNDFQKGDIAEGYSVSREKKESFPLTVTSAQKNPTAFYLCASSMVGGAAYGYTFGSGTRLTVV.

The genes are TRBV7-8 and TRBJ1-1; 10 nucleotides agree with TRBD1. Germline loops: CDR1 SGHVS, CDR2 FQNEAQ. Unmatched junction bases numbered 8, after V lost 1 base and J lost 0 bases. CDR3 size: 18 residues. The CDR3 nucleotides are TGTGCCAGCAGCTTAGGACTCCGGGACAGGGGCCTGAACACTGAAGCTTTCTTT. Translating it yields CASSLGLRDRGLNTEAFF.

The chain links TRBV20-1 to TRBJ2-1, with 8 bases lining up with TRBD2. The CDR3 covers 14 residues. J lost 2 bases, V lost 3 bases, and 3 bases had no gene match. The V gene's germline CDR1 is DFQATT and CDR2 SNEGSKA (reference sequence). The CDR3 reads CSASLSGTYNEQFF. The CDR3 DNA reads TGCAGTGCTAGTCTTAGCGGGACCTACAATGAGCAGTTCTTC.

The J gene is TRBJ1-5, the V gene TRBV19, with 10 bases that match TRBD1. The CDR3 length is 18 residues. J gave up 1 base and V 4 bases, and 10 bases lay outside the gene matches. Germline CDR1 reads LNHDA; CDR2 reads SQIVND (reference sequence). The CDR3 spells CASSRGTGAAISNQPQHF. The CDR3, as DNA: TGTGCCAGTAGTAGAGGGACAGGGGCAGCTATAAGCAATCAGCCCCAGCATTTT.

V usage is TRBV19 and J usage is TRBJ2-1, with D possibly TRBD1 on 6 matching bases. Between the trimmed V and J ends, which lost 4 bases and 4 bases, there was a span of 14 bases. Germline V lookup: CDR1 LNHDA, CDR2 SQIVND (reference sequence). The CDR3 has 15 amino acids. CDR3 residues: CASSTPLGQYNEQFF. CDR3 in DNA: TGTGCCAGTAGTACCCCCCTTGGACAGTACAATGAGCAGTTCTTC. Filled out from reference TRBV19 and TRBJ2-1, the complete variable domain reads DGGITQSPKYLFRKEGQNVTLSCEQNLNHDAMYWYRQDPGQGLRLIYYSQIVNDFQKGDIAEGYSVSREKKESFPLTVTSAQKNPTAFYLCASSTPLGQYNEQFFGPGTRLTVL.

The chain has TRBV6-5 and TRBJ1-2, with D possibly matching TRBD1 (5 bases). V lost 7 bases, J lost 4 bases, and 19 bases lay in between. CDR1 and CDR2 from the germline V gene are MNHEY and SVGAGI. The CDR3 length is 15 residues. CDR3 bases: TGTGCCAGCATCCGCTTAATGACGGGGACCTATGGCTACACCTTC. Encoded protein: CASIRLMTGTYGYTF.

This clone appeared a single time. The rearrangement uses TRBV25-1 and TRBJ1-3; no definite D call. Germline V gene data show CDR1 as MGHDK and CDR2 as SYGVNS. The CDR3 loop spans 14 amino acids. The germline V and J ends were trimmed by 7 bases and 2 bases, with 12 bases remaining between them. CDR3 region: CASNLISPGNTIYF. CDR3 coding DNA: TGTGCCAGCAACCTCATCAGCCCTGGAAACACCATATATTTT. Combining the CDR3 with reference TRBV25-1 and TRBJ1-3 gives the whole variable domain EADIYQTPRYLVIGTGKKITLECSQTMGHDKMYWYQQDPGMELHLIHYSYGVNSTEKGDLSSESTVSRIRTEHFPLTLESARPSHTSQYLCASNLISPGNTIYFGEGSWLTVV.

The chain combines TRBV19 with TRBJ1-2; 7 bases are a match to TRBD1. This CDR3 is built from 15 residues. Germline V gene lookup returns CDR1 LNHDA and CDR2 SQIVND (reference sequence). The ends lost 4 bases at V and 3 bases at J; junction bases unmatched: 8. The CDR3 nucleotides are TGTGCCAGTAGTACGACAGGGTCGGGAGACTATGGCTACACCTTC. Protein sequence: CASSTTGSGDYGYTF.

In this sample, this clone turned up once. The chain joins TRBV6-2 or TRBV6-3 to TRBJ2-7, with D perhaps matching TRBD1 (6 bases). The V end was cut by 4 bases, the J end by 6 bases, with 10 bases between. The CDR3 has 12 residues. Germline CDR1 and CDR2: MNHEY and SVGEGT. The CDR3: CASSWGTSEQYF. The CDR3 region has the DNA TGTGCCAGCAGTTGGGGGACAAGCGAGCAGTACTTC.

The CDR3 DNA reads as TGTGCCAGCAGTTTAGGGTTTTTCACAGATACGCAGTATTTT. Amino acids: CASSLGFFTDTQYF. The chain combines TRBV28 with TRBJ2-3; D not certain. Germline-derived CDR1 and CDR2 are MDHEN and SYDVKM. The CDR3 consists of 14 residues. Trimming took off 2 bases at V and 2 bases at J, with 8 bases between the two ends.

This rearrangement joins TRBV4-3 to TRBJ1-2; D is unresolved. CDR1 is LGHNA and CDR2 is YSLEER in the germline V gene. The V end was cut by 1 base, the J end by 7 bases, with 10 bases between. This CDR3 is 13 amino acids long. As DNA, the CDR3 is TGCGCCAGCAGCCAAGGGGGTGGCTTTGGCTACACCTTC. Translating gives CASSQGGGFGYTF.

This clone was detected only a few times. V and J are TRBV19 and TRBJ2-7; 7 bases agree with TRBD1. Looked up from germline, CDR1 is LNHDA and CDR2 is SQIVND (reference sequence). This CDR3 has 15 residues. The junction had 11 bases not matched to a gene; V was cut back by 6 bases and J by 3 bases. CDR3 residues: CASSRGARQGYEQYF. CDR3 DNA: TGTGCCAGTAGCCGAGGGGCGCGACAGGGCTACGAGCAGTACTTC.

CDR3: CASSFGGLEAFF. CDR3 coding DNA: TGTGCCAGCAGCTTCGGGGGACTTGAAGCTTTCTTT. This chain connects TRBV7-2 to TRBJ1-1; weak D call: TRBD1 (5 bases). This CDR3 spans 12 amino acids. V was cut by 3 bases and J by 7 bases, with 9 bases left in between. CDR1 is SGHTA and CDR2 is FQGNSA in the germline V gene.

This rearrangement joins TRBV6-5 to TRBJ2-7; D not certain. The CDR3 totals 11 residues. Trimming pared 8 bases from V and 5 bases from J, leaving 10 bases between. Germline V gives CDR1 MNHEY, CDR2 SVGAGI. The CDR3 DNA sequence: TGTGCCAGCGCTCGGGCCGACGAGCAGTACTTC. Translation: CASARADEQYF.